This T cell receptor beta chain was retrieved from a study of Ad26.COV2.S vaccination and SARS-CoV-2 variants. CDR1 SEHNR and CDR2 FQNEAQ come from the germline V gene (reference sequence). V was cut by 2 bases and J by 8 bases, with 15 bases left in between. CDR3 length equals 14 residues. Treatment indicated: 19 received Ad26.COV2.S at low or high dose, single or two shots; several received placebo; per-sample allocation not given. At day 63 after the first vaccine or placebo injection, samples were drawn. Assay: immunoSEQ multiplex PCR; the TCRdb copy retains only in-frame clones and omits some. This sample carries under 600,000 clones, about nine tenths of them seen once, and the ten largest clones take under 2%.

This sample comprised peripheral blood, obtained in a trial of Ad26.COV2.S vaccine versus placebo. The V and J genes are TRBV7-9 and TRBJ1-1; a possible D gene is TRBD1 (5 bases). The sequence came from a person aged 18-65 years who received the Ad26.COV2.S COVID-19 vaccine or a placebo. The CDR3 nucleotides are TGTGCCAGCAGCTTAATAGAAGGGGCTCAGGAAGCTTTCTTT. Its protein product is CASSLIEGAQEAFF.